This TCR beta chain came from a study of neoadjuvant anti-PD-1 for oral cavity cancer. The overall study: Non-progressing patients received a fourth nivolumab dose near day 43, then surgery on days 50-56.

Per germline, CDR1 SEHNR and CDR2 FQNEAQ (reference sequence). V lost 1 base and J lost 5, with 6 bases in between. The CDR3 extends over 14 amino acids. Measured with immunoSEQ multiplex PCR; TCRdb has only the in-frame clones, and not every one. The sample records tens of thousands of clones, 75% to 80% being singletons. This clone was counted a single time. Its target is not known. Study outcomes and limitations: Pretreatment Treg/Th17 ratio correlated inversely with post-treatment tumor clonality.

The time point is: after neoadjuvant nivolumab, at surgical resection. Analysis of PBMCs was direct, with no culture step. The sequenced sample was PBMCs, obtained after nivolumab (anti-PD-1) treatment. This clonotype was obtained from a person between 35 and 79 years old with oral cavity squamous cell carcinoma. This chain links TRBV7-9 with TRBJ1-6; D gene unclear. CDR3 DNA sequence: TGTGCCAGCAGCTTAGGCGGGAATAATTCACCCCTCCACTTT. It specifies CASSLGGNNSPLHF. The complete variable domain, with remaining parts taken from reference TRBV7-9 and TRBJ1-6, reads DTGVSQNPRHKITKRGQNVTFRCDPISEHNRLYWYRQTLGQGPEFLTYFQNEAQLEKSRLLSDRFSAERPKGSFSTLEIQRTEQGDSAMYLCASSLGGNNSPLHFGNGTRLTVT.